The following is a T cell receptor beta chain sequence with its context. What it binds is unknown. UMI-labeled 5' RACE TRB cDNA libraries were prepared from the cells. TCRdb re-called the 5' RACE reads; one entry per CDR3 protein, DNA not given. This sample carries 65,000 to 75,000 distinct CDR3 sequences, with under 0.8% going to the ten biggest clones. The sorter processed each CD8+ T cell subset in triplicate at over 250,000 cells apiece. Definition of naive CD8+ T cells rested on a CD45RO-CCR7+CD27+CD95- profile. The data were obtained in a study of CXCR3-negative and CXCR3-positive naive CD8 T cells. As for the study in general: Collectively, the libraries yielded about 140 million TRB reads in total, at about 1.5 +/- 0.3 million per library. Study-level points and caveats: Naive CXCR3-positive cells had TRB CDR3s more hydrophobic than those of CXCR3-negative naive cells. Both naive subsets carried similar amounts of surface CD5, so TCR strength was inferred from TRB CDR3 properties.

Germline V lookup: CDR1 MNHEY, CDR2 SVGEGT. The CDR3 totals 15 residues. The sequenced sample consisted of naive CXCR3+ CD8+ T cells from blood. Subset described: CD45RO-CCR7+CD27+CD95- naive CD8+ T cells expressing CXCR3 (TNR3+). V is TRBV6-2 or TRBV6-3 and J is TRBJ1-5. The clonotype comes from a human donor in good health. Some clones in this sample may be carry-over from other donors' samples. Here the CDR3 reads CASSYDQYSNQPQHF.